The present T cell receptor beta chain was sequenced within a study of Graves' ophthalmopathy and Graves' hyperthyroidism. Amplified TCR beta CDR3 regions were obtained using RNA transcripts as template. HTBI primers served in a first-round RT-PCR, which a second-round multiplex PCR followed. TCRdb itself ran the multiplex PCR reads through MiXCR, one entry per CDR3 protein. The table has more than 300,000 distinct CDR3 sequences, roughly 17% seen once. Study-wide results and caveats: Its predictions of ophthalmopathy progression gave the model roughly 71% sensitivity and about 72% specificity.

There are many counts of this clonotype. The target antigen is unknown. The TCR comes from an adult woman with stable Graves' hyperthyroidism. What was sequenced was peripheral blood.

The CDR3 is CATSDRGNTGELFF. CDR3 nucleotide sequence: TGTGCCACCTCGGACAGGGGAAACACCGGGGAGCTGTTTTTT. This sequence joins TRBV27 and TRBJ2-2; 9 positions agree with TRBD1. CDR1 is MNHEY and CDR2 is SMNVEV in the germline V gene (reference sequence). The CDR3 totals 14 residues. V gave up 10 bases and J gave up 2 bases; unmatched junction bases: 5.